The 32 T cell receptor beta chains reported below all come from one sample, sequenced in a study of monozygotic twins with inflammatory bowel disease. TCRdb processed the 5' RACE reads again and assigns one entry to each CDR3 protein, with no DNA. The data include fewer than 400,000 distinct CDR3 sequences; the top ten clones carry approximately 5.4%. Sequencing was done on a sample of blood. The source is a human donor with ulcerative colitis or Crohn's disease, or a healthy co-twin of an affected twin (not recorded which).

This CDR3 is CASSPRMNTEAFF. V and J are TRBV7-2 and TRBJ1-1. The CDR3 length is 13 residues. The germline V gene has CDR1 SGHTA and CDR2 FQGNSA.

The genes are TRBV7-9 and TRBJ2-7; the TRBD2 assignment by TCRdb is unverifiable without DNA. Germline CDR1 SEHNR, CDR2 FQNEAQ (reference sequence). This CDR3 has 14 residues. CDR3 protein: CATRGLAESYEQYF.

V and J are TRBV20-1 and TRBJ2-1; the D gene TCRdb calls, TRBD2, cannot be checked with no DNA. From germline, CDR1 is DFQATT and CDR2 SNEGSKA (reference sequence). This CDR3 has 17 residues. The CDR3 here is CSAHPTKRTSGRNEQFF.

The rearrangement uses TRBV5-1 and TRBJ1-2; TCRdb outputs TRBD1, but without DNA this stays unchecked. The germline gives CDR1 SGHRS, CDR2 YFSETQ. CDR3 length: 15 amino acids. This chain's CDR3 is CASRTPTGAHYGYTF.

The chain recombines TRBV4-3 with TRBJ1-6. There are 16 residues in the CDR3. Germline CDR1 is LGHNA and CDR2 is YSLEER. CDR3 amino acids: CASSPQDRGNNSPLHF.

The chain joins TRBV7-2 to TRBJ2-2; TCRdb's assignment of TRBD1 cannot be checked, as there is no DNA. CDR1 and CDR2 (germline): SGHTA, FQGNSA. The CDR3 consists of 15 residues. The chain's CDR3 is CASSTRQVATGELFF.

The chain is built from TRBV19 and TRBJ2-5; TCRdb selects TRBD1, and the lack of DNA leaves this call unchecked. The CDR3 has 12 amino acids. Germline V gene lookup returns CDR1 LNHDA and CDR2 SQIVND (reference sequence). The chain's CDR3 is CASSIQGETQYF.

The chain uses TRBV5-4 and TRBJ2-2. In germline, CDR1 is SGHNT, CDR2 YYREEE (reference sequence). This CDR3 is built from 16 residues. Here the CDR3 reads CASSPGDTTNTGELFF.

J is TRBJ1-1 and V is TRBV2. Germline V gene sequence: CDR1 SNHLY, CDR2 FYNNEI. CDR3 length: 12 residues. CDR3 region: CASSDLQPEAFF.

This CDR3 is CASSRRRVNSYEQYF. V usage is TRBV27 and J usage is TRBJ2-7. CDR1 MNHEY and CDR2 SMNVEV come from the germline V gene (reference sequence). This CDR3 has 15 residues.

The chain combines TRBV5-1 with TRBJ2-3; absent DNA, TCRdb's TRBD1 call cannot be checked. The CDR3 covers 16 residues. CDR1 SGHRS and CDR2 YFSETQ come from the germline V gene. CDR3 region: CASSERTGGPTDTQYF.

The chain has TRBV18 and TRBJ2-1; no DNA is available, so the TRBD1 call from TCRdb remains unchecked. The CDR3 contains 12 residues. Germline CDR1 reads KGHSH; CDR2 reads LQKENI. The CDR3 sequence is CASSPDSDEQFF.

The chain has TRBV27 and TRBJ2-1; TCRdb outputs TRBD2, but without DNA this stays unchecked. CDR3 length: 14 amino acids. Germline V CDR1 and CDR2: MNHEY, SMNVEV (reference sequence). CDR3 sequence reads: CASSGLARYNEQFF.

V is TRBV6-2 or TRBV6-3 and J is TRBJ2-6. Germline V gives CDR1 MNHEY, CDR2 SVGEGT. This CDR3 is built from 16 residues. This CDR3 is CASKVPNHSGANVLTF.

The V and J genes are TRBV3-1 and TRBJ2-7; checking the TCRdb D call of TRBD2 is not possible without DNA. CDR3 length: 15 amino acids. The V gene's germline CDR1 is LGHDT and CDR2 YNNKEL (reference sequence). CDR3 loop: CASSLTLGTSRRQYF.

V is TRBV23-1 and J is TRBJ1-3; without DNA, the TCRdb call of TRBD1 cannot be checked. TRBV23-1 is recorded as an ORF, its role being uncertain. CDR3 size: 19 residues. CDR3 protein: CASSLPGLRRENAGNTIYF.

The chain carries TRBV5-1 and TRBJ2-3. Germline lookup yields CDR1 SGHRS and CDR2 YFSETQ. This CDR3 spans 14 amino acids. The CDR3 spells CASSFWGRADTQYF.

J is TRBJ1-6 and V is TRBV7-9. The germline V gene encodes CDR1 SEHNR and CDR2 FQNEAQ (reference sequence). CDR3 length: 14 amino acids. The chain's CDR3 is CASTTTGESSPLHF.

The V and J genes are TRBV28 and TRBJ2-7; TCRdb gives TRBD2 as the D gene, but with no DNA this cannot be confirmed. This CDR3 has 15 amino acids. Per germline, CDR1 MDHEN and CDR2 SYDVKM. This CDR3 reads CASSPSGSGSYEQYF.

The chain carries TRBV5-1 and TRBJ2-1; there is no DNA to check the TCRdb D call of TRBD1. This CDR3 has 15 residues. Per the germline V gene, CDR1 is SGHRS and CDR2 is YFSETQ. CDR3 loop: CASSLAPGSYNEQFF.

The chain carries TRBV12-3 or TRBV12-4 and TRBJ1-1; as DNA is missing, the TRBD1 call by TCRdb cannot be tested. This CDR3 contains 15 residues. The CDR3 loop reads CASSFLQVMNTEAFF.

This chain connects TRBV6-5 to TRBJ2-2; TCRdb returns TRBD1, unconfirmable since there is no DNA. The CDR3 spans 16 residues. Germline V gene lookup returns CDR1 MNHEY and CDR2 SVGAGI. CDR3 in amino acids: CASSSQGSLGTGELFF.

The V call is TRBV6-5, the J call TRBJ1-2; the D call of TRBD1 rests on TCRdb alone, since no DNA is present to check it. The CDR3 runs to 16 residues. From germline, CDR1 is MNHEY and CDR2 SVGAGI. The chain's CDR3 is CASSYLRDVGVIGYTF.

The V call is TRBV5-4, the J call TRBJ2-7; the TRBD1 assignment by TCRdb is unverifiable without DNA. The germline gives CDR1 SGHNT, CDR2 YYREEE (reference sequence). This CDR3 region has 15 residues. The CDR3 spells CASSEPGQPRYEQYF.

CDR3 in amino acids: CASSQHDRVYEQYF. The chain recombines TRBV14 with TRBJ2-7; TCRdb calls TRBD1, which cannot be checked without DNA. The V gene's germline CDR1 is SGHDN and CDR2 FVKESK. The CDR3 is made up of 14 amino acids.

V usage is TRBV19 and J usage is TRBJ1-5; TCRdb proposes TRBD1, but this gene call is untestable without DNA. Germline lookup yields CDR1 LNHDA and CDR2 SQIVND (reference sequence). This CDR3 comprises 15 residues. This chain's CDR3 is CASSWSGTGNQPQHF.

J is TRBJ2-1 and V is TRBV12-3 or TRBV12-4. The CDR3 runs to 16 residues. This CDR3 is CASSPVLSISYNEQFF.

The genes are TRBV11-2 and TRBJ2-7; TCRdb picks TRBD2, but there is no DNA to check that call. This CDR3 has 13 residues. Germline CDR1 is SGHAT and CDR2 is FQNNGV. CDR3 sequence reads: CASSLRWTYEQYF.

The chain employs TRBV19 and TRBJ2-1; TCRdb's D call, TRBD1, is unchecked because there is no DNA. Germline CDR1 and CDR2: LNHDA and SQIVND (reference sequence). This CDR3 comprises 17 residues. CDR3 region: CASSIDQTGLSYNEQFF. The full variable domain, in which reference TRBV19 and TRBJ2-1 provide the parts outside the CDR3, is DGGITQSPKYLFRKEGQNVTLSCEQNLNHDAMYWYRQDPGQGLRLIYYSQIVNDFQKGDIAEGYSVSREKKESFPLTVTSAQKNPTAFYLCASSIDQTGLSYNEQFFGPGTRLTVL.

The genes are TRBV12-3 or TRBV12-4 and TRBJ1-2. CDR3 length: 14 residues. This CDR3 is CASSLGILNYGYTF.

The J gene is TRBJ2-5, the V gene TRBV5-4; checking the TCRdb D call of TRBD1 is not possible without DNA. The CDR3 runs 14 residues. In germline, CDR1 is SGHNT, CDR2 YYREEE (reference sequence). The CDR3 region is CASSLVTGQETQYF.

The rearrangement links TRBV20-1 to TRBJ2-5; TCRdb gives TRBD2 as the D gene, but with no DNA this cannot be confirmed. The germline V gene encodes CDR1 DFQATT and CDR2 SNEGSKA (reference sequence). The CDR3 loop spans 18 amino acids. This chain's CDR3 is CSASGGNGRAPIQETQYF.